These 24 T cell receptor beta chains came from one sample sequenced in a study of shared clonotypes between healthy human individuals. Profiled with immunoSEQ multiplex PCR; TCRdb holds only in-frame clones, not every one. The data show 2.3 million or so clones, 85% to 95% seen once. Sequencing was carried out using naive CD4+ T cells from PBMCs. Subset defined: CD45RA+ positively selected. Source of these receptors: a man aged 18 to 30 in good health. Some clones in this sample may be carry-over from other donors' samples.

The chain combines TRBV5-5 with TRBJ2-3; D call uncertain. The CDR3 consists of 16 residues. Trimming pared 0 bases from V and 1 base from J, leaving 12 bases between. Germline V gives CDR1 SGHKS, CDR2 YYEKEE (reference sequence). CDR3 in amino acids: CASSLGQSFGTDTQYF. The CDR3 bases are TGTGCCAGCAGCTTGGGGCAGTCCTTTGGCACAGATACGCAGTATTTT.

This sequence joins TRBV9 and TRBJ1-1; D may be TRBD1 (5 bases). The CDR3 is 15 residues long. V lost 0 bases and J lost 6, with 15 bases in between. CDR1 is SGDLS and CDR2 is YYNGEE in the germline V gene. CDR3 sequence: CASSVATGVVAEAFF. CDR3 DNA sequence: TGTGCCAGCAGCGTAGCTACGGGGGTCGTGGCTGAAGCTTTCTTT.

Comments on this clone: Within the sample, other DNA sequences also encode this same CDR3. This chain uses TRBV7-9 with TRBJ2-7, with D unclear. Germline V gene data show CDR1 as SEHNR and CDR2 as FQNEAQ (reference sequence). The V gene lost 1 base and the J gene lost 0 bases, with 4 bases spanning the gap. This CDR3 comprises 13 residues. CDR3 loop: CASSLGPSYEQYF. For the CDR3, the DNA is TGTGCCAGCAGCTTAGGCCCCTCCTACGAGCAGTACTTC.

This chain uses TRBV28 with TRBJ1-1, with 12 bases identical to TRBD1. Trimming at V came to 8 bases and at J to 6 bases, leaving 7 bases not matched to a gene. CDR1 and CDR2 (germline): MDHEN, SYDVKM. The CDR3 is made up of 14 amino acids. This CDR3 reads CASEWDRGQSEAFF. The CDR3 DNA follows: TGTGCCAGCGAATGGGACAGGGGGCAATCTGAAGCTTTCTTT.

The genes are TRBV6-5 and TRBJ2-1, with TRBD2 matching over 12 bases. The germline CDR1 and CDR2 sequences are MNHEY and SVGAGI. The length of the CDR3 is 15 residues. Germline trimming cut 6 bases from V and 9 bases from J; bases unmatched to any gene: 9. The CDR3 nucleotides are TGTGCCAGCAGCCCTAGCGGGAGGGCCTCGGGTGAGCAGTTCTTC. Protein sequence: CASSPSGRASGEQFF.

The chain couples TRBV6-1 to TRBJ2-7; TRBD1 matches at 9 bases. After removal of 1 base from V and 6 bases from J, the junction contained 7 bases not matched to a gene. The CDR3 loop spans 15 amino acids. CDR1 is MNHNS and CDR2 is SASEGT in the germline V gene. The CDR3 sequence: CASSEGLWDRVEQYF. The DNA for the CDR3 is TGTGCCAGCAGTGAAGGACTATGGGACAGGGTCGAGCAGTACTTC.

CDR3 loop: CASSFGYSGANVLTF. CDR3 bases: TGTGCCAGCAGCTTCGGCTACTCTGGGGCCAACGTCCTGACTTTC. V usage is TRBV5-4 and J usage is TRBJ2-6; D call uncertain. Trimming pared 2 bases from V and 0 bases from J, leaving 6 bases between. Germline V gene sequence: CDR1 SGHNT, CDR2 YYREEE (reference sequence). The CDR3 is made up of 15 amino acids.

Here the CDR3 DNA reads TGTGCCAGCACCCAGGGGGGGGTGGGCGGAACTAATGAAAAACTGTTTTTT. Protein product: CASTQGGVGGTNEKLFF. This chain connects TRBV5-4 to TRBJ1-4, with 7 bases aligning to TRBD1. The CDR3 is made up of 17 amino acids. The germline gives CDR1 SGHNT, CDR2 YYREEE (reference sequence). The V gene end was trimmed by 6 bases and the J gene end by 1 base; junction bases not matched to a gene: 12.

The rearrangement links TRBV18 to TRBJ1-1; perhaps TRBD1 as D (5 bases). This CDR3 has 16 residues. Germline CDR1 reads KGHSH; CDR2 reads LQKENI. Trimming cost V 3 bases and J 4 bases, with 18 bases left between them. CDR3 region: CASSPLPDYQGTEAFF. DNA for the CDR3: TGTGCCAGCTCACCTCTACCGGATTATCAGGGCACTGAAGCTTTCTTT. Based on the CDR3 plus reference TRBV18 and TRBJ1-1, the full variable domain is NAGVMQNPRHLVRRRGQEARLRCSPMKGHSHVYWYRQLPEEGLKFMVYLQKENIIDESGMPKERFSAEFPKEGPSILRIQQVVRGDSAAYFCASSPLPDYQGTEAFFGQGTRLTVV.

This CDR3 reads CASKIDSYTGAYEQYF. CDR3 DNA sequence: TGTGCCAGCAAGATCGATTCCTATACAGGGGCCTACGAGCAGTACTTC. The V gene is TRBV28, the J gene TRBJ2-7; 7 positions match TRBD1. V trimming: 7 bases; J trimming: 2 bases; junction bases outside the gene matches: 14. The CDR3 consists of 16 residues. The germline gives CDR1 MDHEN, CDR2 SYDVKM.

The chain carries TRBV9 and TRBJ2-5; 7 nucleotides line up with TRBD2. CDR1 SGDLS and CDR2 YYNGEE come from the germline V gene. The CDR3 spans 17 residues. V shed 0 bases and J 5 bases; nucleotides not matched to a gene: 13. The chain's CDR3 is CASSVVASGTGRETQYF. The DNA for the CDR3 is TGTGCCAGCAGCGTAGTCGCTAGCGGAACGGGCCGGGAGACCCAGTACTTC.

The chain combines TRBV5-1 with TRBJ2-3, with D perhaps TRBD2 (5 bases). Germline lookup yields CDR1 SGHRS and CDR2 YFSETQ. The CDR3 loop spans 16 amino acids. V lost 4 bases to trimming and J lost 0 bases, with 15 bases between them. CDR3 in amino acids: CASSGISATSTDTQYF. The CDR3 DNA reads TGCGCCAGCAGCGGAATTAGCGCAACTAGCACAGATACGCAGTATTTT.

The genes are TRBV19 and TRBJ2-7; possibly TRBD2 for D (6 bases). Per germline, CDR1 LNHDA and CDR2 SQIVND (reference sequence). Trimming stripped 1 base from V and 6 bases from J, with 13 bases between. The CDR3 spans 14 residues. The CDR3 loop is CASSIVLLASEQYF. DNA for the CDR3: TGTGCCAGTAGTATAGTACTCCTAGCGAGCGAGCAGTACTTC.

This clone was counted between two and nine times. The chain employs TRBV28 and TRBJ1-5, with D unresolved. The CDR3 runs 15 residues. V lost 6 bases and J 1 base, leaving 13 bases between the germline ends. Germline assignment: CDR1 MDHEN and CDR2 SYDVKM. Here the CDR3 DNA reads TGTGCCAGCAGGGAAGGCCGGCCGAGCAATCAGCCCCAGCATTTT. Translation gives CASREGRPSNQPQHF.

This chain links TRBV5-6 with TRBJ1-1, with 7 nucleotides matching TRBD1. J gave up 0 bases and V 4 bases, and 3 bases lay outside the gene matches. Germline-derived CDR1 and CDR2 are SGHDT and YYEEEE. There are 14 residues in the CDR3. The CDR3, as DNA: TGTGCCAGCAGCGTGGGACAGCTGAACACTGAAGCTTTCTTT. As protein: CASSVGQLNTEAFF.

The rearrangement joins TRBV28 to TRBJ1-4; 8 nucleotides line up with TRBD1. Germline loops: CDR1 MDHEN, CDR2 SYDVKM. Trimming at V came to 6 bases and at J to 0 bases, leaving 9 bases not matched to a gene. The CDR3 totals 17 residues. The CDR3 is CASSGSGGYATNEKLFF. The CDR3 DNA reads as TGTGCCAGCAGCGGGTCAGGGGGCTACGCAACTAATGAAAAACTGTTTTTT.

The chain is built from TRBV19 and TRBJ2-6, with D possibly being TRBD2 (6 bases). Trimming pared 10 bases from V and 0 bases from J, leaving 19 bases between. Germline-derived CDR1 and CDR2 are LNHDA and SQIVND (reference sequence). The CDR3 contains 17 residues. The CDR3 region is CATNDFRGSSGANVLTF. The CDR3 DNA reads TGTGCCACCAACGACTTCCGGGGGAGCTCTGGGGCCAACGTCCTGACTTTC.

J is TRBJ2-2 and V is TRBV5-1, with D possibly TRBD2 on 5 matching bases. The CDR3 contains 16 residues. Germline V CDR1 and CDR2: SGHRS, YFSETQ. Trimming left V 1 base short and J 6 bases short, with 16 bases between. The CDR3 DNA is TGCGCCAGCAGCTTGTTGGGGAGAGCCGTGGCCGGGGAGCTGTTTTTT. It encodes CASSLLGRAVAGELFF.

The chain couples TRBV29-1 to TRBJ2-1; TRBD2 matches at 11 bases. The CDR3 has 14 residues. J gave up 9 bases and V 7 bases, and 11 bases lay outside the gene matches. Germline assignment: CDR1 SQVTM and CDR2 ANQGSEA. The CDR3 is CSASGTSGGGEQFF. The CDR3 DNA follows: TGCAGCGCCAGCGGGACTAGCGGAGGGGGTGAGCAGTTCTTC.

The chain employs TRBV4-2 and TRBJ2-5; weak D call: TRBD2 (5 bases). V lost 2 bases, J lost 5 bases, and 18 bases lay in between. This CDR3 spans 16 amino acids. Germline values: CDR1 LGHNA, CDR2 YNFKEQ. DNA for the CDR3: TGTGCCAGCAGCCAACGAGTAGGCCTAGCACCGGAGACCCAGTACTTC. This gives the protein CASSQRVGLAPETQYF.

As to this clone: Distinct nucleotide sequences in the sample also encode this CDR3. Written as DNA, the CDR3 is TGCAGCGTTGACGGGACTAGCGGACAAGAGACCCAGTACTTC. This encodes CSVDGTSGQETQYF. The chain links TRBV29-1 to TRBJ2-5, with 11 positions matching TRBD2. V lost 3 bases to trimming and J lost 2 bases; unmatched junction nucleotides: 2. This CDR3 comprises 14 residues. The germline V gene has CDR1 SQVTM and CDR2 ANQGSEA.

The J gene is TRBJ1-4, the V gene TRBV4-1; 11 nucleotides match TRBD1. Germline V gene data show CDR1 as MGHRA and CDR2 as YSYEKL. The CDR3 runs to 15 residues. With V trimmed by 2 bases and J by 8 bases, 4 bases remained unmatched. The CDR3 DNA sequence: TGCGCCAGCAGCCAACATGGGACAGGGGGAGAAAAACTGTTTTTT. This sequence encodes CASSQHGTGGEKLFF.

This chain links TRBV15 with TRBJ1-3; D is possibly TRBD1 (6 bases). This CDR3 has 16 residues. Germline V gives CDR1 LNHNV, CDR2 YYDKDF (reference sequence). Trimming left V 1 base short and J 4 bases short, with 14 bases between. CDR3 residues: CATSRGGGRWGNTIYF. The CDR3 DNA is TGTGCCACCAGCAGAGGAGGGGGGCGGTGGGGAAACACCATATATTTT.

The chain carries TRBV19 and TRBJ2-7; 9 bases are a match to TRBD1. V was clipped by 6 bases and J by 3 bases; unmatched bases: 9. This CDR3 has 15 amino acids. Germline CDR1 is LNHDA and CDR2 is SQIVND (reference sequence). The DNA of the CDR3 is TGTGCCAGTAGGATTACCGGGACAGGGTACTACGAGCAGTACTTC. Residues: CASRITGTGYYEQYF.